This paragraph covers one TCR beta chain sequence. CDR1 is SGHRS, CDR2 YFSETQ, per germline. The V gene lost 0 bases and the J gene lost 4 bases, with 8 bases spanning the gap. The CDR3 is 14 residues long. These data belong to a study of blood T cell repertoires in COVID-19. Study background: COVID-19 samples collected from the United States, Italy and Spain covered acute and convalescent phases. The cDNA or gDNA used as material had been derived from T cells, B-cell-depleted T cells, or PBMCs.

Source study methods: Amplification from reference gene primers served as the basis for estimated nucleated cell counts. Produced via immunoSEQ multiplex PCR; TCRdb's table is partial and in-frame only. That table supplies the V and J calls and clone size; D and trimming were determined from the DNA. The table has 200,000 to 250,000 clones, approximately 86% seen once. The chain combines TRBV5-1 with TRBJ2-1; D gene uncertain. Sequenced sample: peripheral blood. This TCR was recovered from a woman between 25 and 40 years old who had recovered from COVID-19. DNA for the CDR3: TGCGCCAGCAGCTTGGGGCGGCTATACAATGAGCAGTTCTTC. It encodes CASSLGRLYNEQFF.